A selection of T cell receptor beta chains follows, all from one sample in a study of T cells in Graves' hyperthyroidism and ophthalmopathy. One entry per CDR3 protein, called by TCRdb with MiXCR from the multiplex PCR reads. The profile shows hundreds of thousands of distinct CDR3 sequences, about 20% of them singletons. Source material: blood. The source of these receptors is a man aged 35 to 55 with Graves' ophthalmopathy. Each CDR3 is given with its conserved first and last residue. A D gene is named only where the DNA matches it firmly. Clone size appears in some rows only: once, few, many, or a class for an expanded clone.

NA	TRBV14	TRBD1	TRBJ2-1	TGTGCCAGCAGCCAAGAAAGGGGGCTGAATGAGCAGTTCTTC	CASSQERGLNEQFF
many	TRBV28	NA	TRBJ2-1	TGTGCCAGCAGCGGAGGGTACAATGAGCAGTTCTTC	CASSGGYNEQFF
many	TRBV11-2	NA	TRBJ2-7	TGTGCCAGCAGCTTAGGAGGTGGCAGCGGGTCGGAGCAGTACTTC	CASSLGGGSGSEQYF
many	TRBV5-1	NA	TRBJ2-1	TGCGCCAGCAGCCCAACTATTAACAATGAGCAGTTCTTC	CASSPTINNEQFF
NA	TRBV10-3	TRBD1	TRBJ2-3	TGTGCCACCAGTGACGAGGGACAGGGGTACACAGATACGCAGTATTTT	CATSDEGQGYTDTQYF
NA	TRBV6-2/TRBV6-3	NA	TRBJ2-6	TGTGCCAGCACCCCATCGACAGGAGGTTGGACTGGGGCCAACGTCCTGACTTTC	CASTPSTGGWTGANVLTF
many	TRBV6-1	TRBD1	TRBJ1-4	TGTGCCAGCAGTGACCGGGACAGGGGAGCAACTAATGAAAAACTGTTTTTT	CASSDRDRGATNEKLFF
many	TRBV11-2	NA	TRBJ2-7	TGTGCCAGCAGCTTAGGGGGGGCCCGATGGAGGGACGAGCAGTACTTC	CASSLGGARWRDEQYF
few	TRBV27	NA	TRBJ2-3	TGTACCAGCAGTTTTAGCGCGGGCACAGATACGCAGTATTTT	CTSSFSAGTDTQYF
few	TRBV5-6	NA	TRBJ1-2	TGTGCCAGCAGCTTGGCCCAGGCAGGCTATGGCTACACCTTC	CASSLAQAGYGYTF
NA	TRBV28	NA	TRBJ2-4	TGTGCCAGCAGTCTCCAGGAGCATGCACGGGTGGGTCAGTACTTC	CASSLQEHARVGQYF
many	TRBV12-3/TRBV12-4	NA	TRBJ2-3	TGTGCCAGCAGTTTCGGAGTCAACCCGGGGACAGATACGCAGTATTTT	CASSFGVNPGTDTQYF
NA	TRBV5-1	NA	TRBJ2-5	TGCGCCAGCAGCTTGGTGAGAGGCGCGGAGACCCAGTACTTC	CASSLVRGAETQYF
NA	TRBV20-1	NA	TRBJ2-2	TGCAGTGCTAGAGATCGAGTCACCGGGGAGCTGTTTTTT	CSARDRVTGELFF
NA	TRBV4-3	NA	TRBJ1-1	TGCGCCAGCAGCCAAGACGGACGGACAGACTACACTGAAGCTTTCTTT	CASSQDGRTDYTEAFF
many	TRBV12-3/TRBV12-4	NA	TRBJ2-2	TGTGCCAGCAGTCCGTCGATCCTGAACACCGGGGAGCTGTTTTTT	CASSPSILNTGELFF
many	TRBV12-3/TRBV12-4	TRBD1	TRBJ1-1	TGTGCCAGCACCAACTCGGGACAGGGGAAAACTGAAGCTTTCTTT	CASTNSGQGKTEAFF
NA	TRBV5-1	TRBD2	TRBJ2-3	TGCGCCAGCAGCTCGGGGGGGACTAGCGGCTACACAGATACGCAGTATTTT	CASSSGGTSGYTDTQYF
NA	TRBV5-1	NA	TRBJ2-2	TGCGCCAGCAGCTTAACCGGGACAGAGCTGTTTTTT	CASSLTGTELFF
few	TRBV7-9	NA	TRBJ2-3	TGTGCCAGCAGCCAACTAAACACGCAGTATTTT	CASSQLNTQYF
NA	TRBV7-2	NA	TRBJ2-4	TGTGCCAGCAGCTTTGGGGGCTCCGGGGCCAAAAACATTCAGTACTTC	CASSFGGSGAKNIQYF
NA	TRBV20-1	NA	TRBJ2-3	TGCAGTGCCCGCTCTATGACATCTGGGGGCCGGGATACGCAGTATTTT	CSARSMTSGGRDTQYF
many	TRBV11-2	NA	TRBJ2-1	TGTGCCAGCAGCTTAGGGGTTGTCTTATACAATGAGCAGTTCTTC	CASSLGVVLYNEQFF
many	TRBV6-5	NA	TRBJ1-5	TGTGCCAGCAGTTACGGGGGGGCGAATCAGCCCCAGCATTTT	CASSYGGANQPQHF
few	TRBV20-1	NA	TRBJ1-1	TGCAGTGCTAGAGGACAGATGAACACTGAAGCTTTCTTT	CSARGQMNTEAFF
NA	TRBV30	NA	TRBJ1-1	TGTGCCTGGAAACCAAAGGGAACAGGGCCTAGGAACACTGAAGCTTTCTTT	CAWKPKGTGPRNTEAFF
NA	TRBV5-1	TRBD1	TRBJ2-1	TGCGCCAGCAGCGGACAGGGTAACAATGAGCAGTTCTTC	CASSGQGNNEQFF
NA	TRBV14	NA	TRBJ2-4	TGTGCCAGCGGCCAAGATCGAGTCAGGTCAAACATTCAGTACTTC	CASGQDRVRSNIQYF
many	TRBV7-2	NA	TRBJ1-1	TGTGCCAGCAGCTTAGTTTCAGTGAACACTGAAGCTTTCTTT	CASSLVSVNTEAFF
NA	TRBV3-1	NA	TRBJ2-7	TGTGCCAGCAGCCAAGAGATTACTCCCGGTCACGAGCAGTACTTC	CASSQEITPGHEQYF
many	TRBV28	NA	TRBJ2-3	TGTGCCAGCAGTCCCCCCCCTAATACGCAGTATTTT	CASSPPPNTQYF
NA	TRBV4-3	TRBD1	TRBJ2-3	TGCGCCAGCAGCCAACCCGACAGGGGTACAGATACGCAGTATTTT	CASSQPDRGTDTQYF
NA	TRBV5-5	NA	TRBJ1-1	TGTGCCAGCAGCAGGTGGGAGCTGGGATTTATGAACACTGAAGCTTTCTTT	CASSRWELGFMNTEAFF
many	TRBV25-1	TRBD2	TRBJ2-3	TGTGCCAGCAGTTCCACCGGGACTAGGTTTACAGATACGCAGTATTTT	CASSSTGTRFTDTQYF
NA	TRBV6-5	NA	TRBJ2-5	TGTGCCAGCAGTTACTGGGGGACACTTTACCAAGAGACCCAGTACTTC	CASSYWGTLYQETQYF
few	TRBV20-1	NA	TRBJ2-5	TGCAGTGCTAGAGATTATGTAGGGGGGCAAGAGACCCAGTACTTC	CSARDYVGGQETQYF
NA	TRBV25-1	NA	TRBJ2-7	TGTGCCAGCAGTGTCACAGGGCTTTACGAGCAGTACTTC	CASSVTGLYEQYF
few	TRBV28	NA	TRBJ2-7	TGTGCCAGCTCCTATTTTGACTTCGTGTACGAGCAGTACTTC	CASSYFDFVYEQYF
many	TRBV30	NA	TRBJ2-2	TGTGCCTGGAGTGCGGGAGTAACCGGGGAGCTGTTTTTT	CAWSAGVTGELFF
NA	TRBV14	NA	TRBJ2-5	TGTGCCAGCAGCCAAGATTTAGGCAGAGCCCAAGAGACCCAGTACTTC	CASSQDLGRAQETQYF
NA	TRBV3-1	TRBD2	TRBJ2-3	TGTGCCAGCAGCCAAGTGAAGACTAGCGGGGAGACAGATACGCAGTATTTT	CASSQVKTSGETDTQYF
NA	TRBV5-1	TRBD1	TRBJ1-1	TGCGCCAGCAGCTTGGGCCCTACAGGGGTGAACACTGAAGCTTTCTTT	CASSLGPTGVNTEAFF
many	TRBV27	NA	TRBJ2-3	TGTGCCAGCAGTTTATCGAAAGTGTTACTCAGGGATACGCAGTATTTT	CASSLSKVLLRDTQYF
many	TRBV12-3/TRBV12-4	TRBD1	TRBJ2-1	TGTGCCAGCCTAACCCACTGGACAGGGGACCTAAATGAGCAGTTCTTC	CASLTHWTGDLNEQFF
many	TRBV7-2	TRBD2	TRBJ2-1	TGTGCCAGCAGCATAAGGTCGGCGGCTAGCGGGGGGTTGAGCTCCTACAATGAGCAGTTCTTC	CASSIRSAASGGLSSYNEQFF
NA	TRBV7-9	NA	TRBJ1-1	TGTGCCAGCAGCTTAGTGGGGTTGGGTCCCCCGAGGGGAGCTTTCTTT	CASSLVGLGPPRGAFF
NA	TRBV5-6	TRBD2	TRBJ2-3	TGTGCCAGCAGCTTGTCGGCGGGGGGGCCGGGTACGCAGTATTTT	CASSLSAGGPGTQYF
few	TRBV20-1	TRBD1	TRBJ1-5	TGCAGTGTGGCAGGGGGCGTAGGCAATCAGCCCCAGCATTTT	CSVAGGVGNQPQHF
once	TRBV6-5	NA	TRBJ2-7	TGTGCCAGCAGTTCCAGTGTAGGGGGGAGGTACGAGCAGTACTTC	CASSSSVGGRYEQYF
few	TRBV7-9	TRBD1	TRBJ2-1	TGTGCCAGCAGCTCTCCCTGGACAGGGGGCTTTTACAATGAGCAGTTCTTC	CASSSPWTGGFYNEQFF
many	TRBV10-3	NA	TRBJ2-3	TGTGCCATCAGTGGATTAGAGCCAGCAGATACGCAGTATTTT	CAISGLEPADTQYF
many	TRBV28	NA	TRBJ2-4	TGTGCCAGCACCCCGCATTTTCGGGCCAGCATTCAGTACTTC	CASTPHFRASIQYF
NA	TRBV9	TRBD2	TRBJ2-5	TGTGCCAGCAGCGGTGGGAGGGACGCTGAGACCCAGTACTTC	CASSGGRDAETQYF
NA	TRBV18	TRBD1	TRBJ2-5	TGTGCCAGCTCGACTTCGGGACAGGGGCCTCAAGAGACCCAGTACTTC	CASSTSGQGPQETQYF
NA	TRBV20-1	TRBD2	TRBJ2-7	TGCAGTGCTTCGGGACTAAGGTCCTACGAGCAGTACTTC	CSASGLRSYEQYF
few	TRBV12-5	NA	TRBJ1-4	TGTGCTAGTGGTTTGGTCCTCGGCAGGGGAGGGGAAAAACTGTTTTTT	CASGLVLGRGGEKLFF
many	TRBV12-3/TRBV12-4	NA	TRBJ2-7	TGTGCCAGCAGTACCTACGAGCAGTACTTC	CASSTYEQYF
many	TRBV28	NA	TRBJ2-1	TGTGCCAGCAAACAGGGAGGCAATGAGCAGTTCTTC	CASKQGGNEQFF
few	TRBV7-8	NA	TRBJ1-1	TGTGCCAGCAACGCCTGGGTCGTACTTCTCTCGCGTAGGGGCGAGAACACTGAAGCTTTCTTT	CASNAWVVLLSRRGENTEAFF
NA	TRBV5-1	TRBD1	TRBJ1-2	TGCGCCAGCAGCTTGATGACTACAGGGGACGGCTACACCTTC	CASSLMTTGDGYTF